Below, 10 T cell receptor beta chains from the same sample are listed, as sequenced in a study of circulating CD8 cells and anti-PD-1 response in melanoma. Four subsets defined by PD-1 and/or TIGIT were sorted from live CD3+CD8+TCRalphabeta+ cells. Using around 15 ng of total RNA, TCR libraries were made with the QIAseq Immune Repertoire TCR panel. TCRdb fed the reads into MiXCR, producing one record per CDR3 protein. Here the sample spans hundreds of distinct CDR3 sequences, around 10% being singletons. The source material was CD8+ T cells from PBMCs, sampled at baseline or after one month of anti-PD-1 therapy (not recorded which). The source of these receptors is a human donor with melanoma.

In its sample, this clonotype is large. The CDR3 here is CATSDVGRAYGYTF. DNA of the CDR3: TGTGCCACCAGTGATGTCGGCAGGGCCTATGGCTACACCTTC. The chain employs TRBV24-1 and TRBJ1-2, with D possibly being TRBD1 (5 bases). V lost 3 bases to trimming and J lost 4 bases, with 11 bases between them. The germline CDR1 and CDR2 sequences are KGHDR and SFDVKD. CDR3 length equals 14 residues.

By sample fraction, this clonotype is large (0.1 to 1%). The chain links TRBV12-3 or TRBV12-4 to TRBJ2-3; 7 bases fit TRBD2. The V segment lost 5 bases and the J segment 0 bases; nucleotides outside the gene matches: 14. This CDR3 spans 18 amino acids. The CDR3 region is CASSAPLGGRASTDTQYF. In nucleotides, the CDR3 is TGTGCCAGCAGTGCCCCCTTGGGCGGGAGAGCTAGCACAGATACGCAGTATTTT.

In its sample, this clonotype ranks as large. This chain links TRBV3-1 with TRBJ2-7, with D possibly called TRBD1 or TRBD2 (5 bases each). Trimming shortened V by 3 bases and J by 6 bases, and 18 bases separated the two germline ends. This CDR3 is built from 15 residues. The germline V gene encodes CDR1 LGHDT and CDR2 YNNKEL (reference sequence). The CDR3 spells CASSQTLRGVGEQYF. The CDR3 DNA sequence: TGTGCCAGCAGCCAGACGCTACGGGGCGTTGGCGAGCAGTACTTC.

This clonotype qualifies as medium-sized. This chain links TRBV2 with TRBJ2-5; 9 bases are shared with TRBD1. Germline loops: CDR1 SNHLY, CDR2 FYNNEI. The CDR3 spans 14 residues. The V segment lost 6 bases and the J segment 0 bases; nucleotides outside the gene matches: 2. The CDR3 protein is CASRDRGYQETQYF. DNA of the CDR3: TGTGCCAGCAGGGACAGGGGTTACCAAGAGACCCAGTACTTC.

This clonotype rates as medium-sized. The chain links TRBV2 to TRBJ1-4; D unclear. V lost 7 bases and J lost 1, with 13 bases in between. CDR3 length: 15 amino acids. Germline lookup yields CDR1 SNHLY and CDR2 FYNNEI. The DNA for the CDR3 is TGTGCCAGCACCTGGATGGGTATAACTAATGAAAAACTGTTTTTT. Residues: CASTWMGITNEKLFF.

A note on this clonotype: One base away lies a much larger clone, so this may be a sequencing read error. The chain has TRBV28 and TRBJ2-7, with 11 bases fitting TRBD1. V was pared by 5 bases and J by 2 bases, with 5 bases of the junction left unmatched. Germline V gene data show CDR1 as MDHEN and CDR2 as SYDVKM. This CDR3 is 15 amino acids long. The CDR3 protein is CASSPGTGGAYEQYF. The CDR3 bases are TGTGCCAGCAGTCCAGGGACAGGGGGGGCCTACGAGCAGTACTTC.

This clonotype was counted a few times. The junction departs from the called germline gene at one end, perhaps through a read error. The DNA of the CDR3 is TGTGCCAGCAGTGCGGACGTTCAAGACGCGGACTTC. Amino acid sequence: CASSADVQDADF. The chain couples TRBV28 to TRBJ2-5; D is unclear. Germline V gene sequence: CDR1 MDHEN, CDR2 SYDVKM. There are 12 residues in the CDR3.

The rearrangement joins TRBV9 to TRBJ2-1, with D maybe TRBD2 (6 bases). CDR3 size: 15 residues. Germline V lookup: CDR1 SGDLS, CDR2 YYNGEE. V lost 5 bases and J 0 bases, leaving 12 bases between the germline ends. The CDR3: CASSPSGGSYNEQFF. The CDR3 region has the DNA TGTGCCAGCAGTCCGTCCGGGGGCTCCTACAATGAGCAGTTCTTC.

Judged by abundance, this clonotype is hyperexpanded. This chain connects TRBV27 to TRBJ2-1; D gene ambiguous. CDR1 is MNHEY, CDR2 SMNVEV, per germline (reference sequence). CDR3 length: 14 residues. The germline V and J ends were trimmed by 7 bases and 3 bases, with 13 bases remaining between them. CDR3 nucleotide sequence: TGTGCCAGCATGCAGTACGGCTTCTACAATGAGCAGTTCTTC. Protein: CASMQYGFYNEQFF.

This clonotype ranks as large. The J gene is TRBJ2-7, the V gene TRBV20-1; the D is unclear. The V gene's germline CDR1 is DFQATT and CDR2 SNEGSKA (reference sequence). The CDR3 spans 11 residues. Trimming left V 4 bases short and J 2 bases short, with 6 bases between. As DNA, the CDR3 is TGCAGTGCTACCGATACCTACGAGCAGTACTTC. It translates to CSATDTYEQYF.